This passage covers 18 T cell receptor beta chains from one sample sequenced in a study of cytomegalovirus exposure and HLA in healthy donors. In the PCR, 60 Vbeta and 13 Jbeta primers were used. Method: immunoSEQ multiplex PCR; TCRdb's copy keeps in-frame clones and lacks some. In the table there are roughly 130,000 clones, around three quarters of which are singletons. The sample was PBMCs. The receptors derive from a man aged 18 to 29 in good health and CMV-seronegative.

The chain employs TRBV12-5 and TRBJ2-5, with D perhaps TRBD2 (6 bases). Germline V lookup: CDR1 LGHNT, CDR2 FRNRAP. The CDR3 runs to 14 residues. Trimming took 1 base from V and 5 from J, leaving 11 bases between them. As DNA, the CDR3 is TGTGCTAGTGGTTTGGGTTGGGGGGAGGAGACCCAGTACTTC. This codes for CASGLGWGEETQYF.

V and J are TRBV19 and TRBJ2-2; possible D gene TRBD1, 6 bases. The V and J ends lost 9 bases and 3 bases respectively, with 14 bases between them. The CDR3 runs 14 residues. CDR1 is LNHDA and CDR2 is SQIVND in the germline V gene (reference sequence). The CDR3 here is CASCEGVYTGELFF. The CDR3 DNA follows: TGTGCCAGCTGCGAGGGGGTTTACACCGGGGAGCTGTTTTTT.

The rearrangement uses TRBV28 and TRBJ1-2; weak D call: TRBD1 (6 bases). The V end lost 6 bases, the J end lost 1 base, and 15 bases lay between the germline ends. The germline V gene encodes CDR1 MDHEN and CDR2 SYDVKM. The CDR3 consists of 15 residues. This CDR3 reads CASSTPRGFNYGYTF. The CDR3 DNA reads TGTGCCAGCAGCACCCCCAGGGGTTTTAACTATGGCTACACCTTC.

The chain links TRBV5-1 to TRBJ2-3, with 7 nucleotides matching TRBD2. Germline CDR1 is SGHRS and CDR2 is YFSETQ. The CDR3 totals 15 residues. V lost 4 bases and J lost 4; bases outside the gene matches: 9. This chain's CDR3 is CASSPGGNRADTQYF. DNA for the CDR3: TGCGCCAGCAGCCCCGGGGGGAATCGGGCAGATACGCAGTATTTT.

This chain joins TRBV27 and TRBJ1-2; possibly TRBD1 for D (6 bases). The CDR3 length is 14 residues. Germline V CDR1 and CDR2: MNHEY, SMNVEV (reference sequence). Deletions cut 2 bases from V and 5 bases from J, with 12 bases between. CDR3 sequence: CASSLVGGGYGYTF. The CDR3 bases are TGTGCCAGCAGTTTAGTAGGGGGGGGGTATGGCTACACCTTC.

This clone was counted between two and nine times. This chain links TRBV6-5 with TRBJ1-6, with 7 bases identical to TRBD1. CDR3 size: 14 residues. Germline V gene lookup returns CDR1 MNHEY and CDR2 SVGAGI. V shed 6 bases, J shed 7 bases, and the junction held 6 bases outside the gene matches. The CDR3 reads CASRTQGENSPLHF. The CDR3 DNA reads as TGTGCCAGCAGGACGCAGGGGGAGAATTCACCCCTCCACTTT.

This clone was seen more than once but under ten times. The chain carries TRBV5-6 and TRBJ2-2; no reliable D call. The germline V gene has CDR1 SGHDT and CDR2 YYEEEE. The V end was cut by 4 bases, the J end by 3 bases, with 7 bases between. CDR3 size: 13 residues. CDR3 in DNA: TGTGCCAGCAGCCGGGTCCACACCGGGGAGCTGTTTTTT. It yields the protein CASSRVHTGELFF.

The chain is built from TRBV5-1 and TRBJ2-3, with D possibly TRBD2 on 6 matching bases. Germline-derived CDR1 and CDR2 are SGHRS and YFSETQ. The CDR3 length is 16 residues. Trimming removed 2 bases from V and 3 bases from J, with 16 bases in between. In nucleotides, the CDR3 is TGCGCCAGCAGCTTTGGGTCCGGGGGTGGTACAGATACGCAGTATTTT. It yields the protein CASSFGSGGGTDTQYF.

The gene calls are TRBV27 and TRBJ2-7; 7 bases agree with TRBD1. The CDR3 is 13 amino acids. V gave up 6 bases and J gave up 2 bases; unmatched junction bases: 4. Germline CDR1 is MNHEY and CDR2 is SMNVEV (reference sequence). CDR3 in amino acids: CASRMTGTYEQYF. The CDR3 bases are TGTGCCAGCAGAATGACAGGGACCTACGAGCAGTACTTC.

The chain recombines TRBV7-2 with TRBJ2-1; unclear D gene. Per the germline V gene, CDR1 is SGHTA and CDR2 is FQGNSA. The CDR3 runs 11 residues. V lost 11 bases and J 0 bases, leaving 5 bases between the germline ends. The chain's CDR3 is CAASSYNEQFF. DNA for the CDR3: TGTGCCGCGAGCTCCTACAATGAGCAGTTCTTC.

This clone was seen only a few times. V and J are TRBV25-1 and TRBJ1-1, with TRBD1 as a possible D gene (6 bases). With 3 bases removed from V and 11 bases from J, the gap between germline ends came to 16 bases. CDR1 MGHDK and CDR2 SYGVNS come from the germline V gene. The CDR3 is 13 amino acids. CDR3 coding DNA: TGTGCCAGCAGTGATCTACAGGGATTCGGGGCTTTCTTT. It translates to CASSDLQGFGAFF.

The gene calls are TRBV6-5 and TRBJ1-2; TRBD1 aligns across 10 bases. Germline assignment: CDR1 MNHEY and CDR2 SVGAGI. The ends lost 0 bases at V and 7 bases at J; junction bases unmatched: 8. This CDR3 contains 16 residues. DNA of the CDR3: TGTGCCAGCAGTTACTCGAGGCGGACAGGGGGGGGTGGCTACACCTTC. Its protein product is CASSYSRRTGGGGYTF.

The V gene is TRBV4-3, the J gene TRBJ2-7; 8 nucleotides agree with TRBD2. CDR1 LGHNA and CDR2 YSLEER come from the germline V gene. The CDR3 loop spans 15 amino acids. The trim removed 1 base at V and 5 bases at J, leaving 7 bases unmatched. The CDR3 is CASSQAGGRGNEQYF. CDR3 bases: TGCGCCAGCAGCCAAGCGGGGGGGAGGGGAAACGAGCAGTACTTC.

The rearrangement links TRBV7-9 to TRBJ2-5; TRBD2 matches at 7 bases. This CDR3 contains 17 residues. Germline-derived CDR1 and CDR2 are SEHNR and FQNEAQ (reference sequence). V shed 5 bases and J 5 bases; nucleotides not matched to a gene: 17. The CDR3 region has the DNA TGTGCCAGCAGCCAATGGCGCCTAGCGGCTCAGGTGGAGACCCAGTACTTC. This sequence encodes CASSQWRLAAQVETQYF.

The rearrangement joins TRBV7-2 to TRBJ1-1; D may be TRBD1 (6 bases). There are 15 residues in the CDR3. Trimming cost V 3 bases and J 0 bases, with 11 bases left between them. CDR1 is SGHTA and CDR2 is FQGNSA in the germline V gene. The chain's CDR3 is CASSLGHSMNTEAFF. As DNA, the CDR3 is TGTGCCAGCAGCTTGGGACATTCCATGAACACTGAAGCTTTCTTT.

The gene calls are TRBV27 and TRBJ2-1, with 8 nucleotides matching TRBD1. The CDR3 sequence is 13 residues long. Trimming at V came to 5 bases and at J to 5 bases, leaving 2 bases not matched to a gene. Germline V gene lookup returns CDR1 MNHEY and CDR2 SMNVEV (reference sequence). The CDR3 coding sequence is TGTGCCAGCAGTAAGACAGGGGACAATGAGCAGTTCTTC. It translates to CASSKTGDNEQFF.

The rearrangement joins TRBV2 to TRBJ2-3; 9 bases are shared with TRBD2. CDR1 and CDR2 from the germline V gene are SNHLY and FYNNEI. Trimming cost V 6 bases and J 2 bases; bases outside gene matches: 6. The CDR3 runs to 15 residues. DNA of the CDR3: TGTGCCAGCAGGGACGCTAGCGGGGTCACAGATACGCAGTATTTT. Encoded protein: CASRDASGVTDTQYF.

This rearrangement joins TRBV29-1 to TRBJ2-7, with D possibly matching TRBD1 (6 bases). This CDR3 spans 12 amino acids. CDR1 SQVTM and CDR2 ANQGSEA come from the germline V gene. V dropped 6 bases and J dropped 5 bases, with 14 bases sitting between them. Here the CDR3 DNA reads TGCAGCGTAGCACAGGGTTCCCACGAGCAGTACTTC. As protein: CSVAQGSHEQYF.